One TCR beta chain is described in this entry. V lost 2 bases, J lost 6 bases, and 4 bases stayed unmatched. The germline gives CDR1 MDHEN, CDR2 SYDVKM. This CDR3 spans 15 amino acids. This sample was included in a study of cytomegalovirus exposure and HLA in healthy donors. PCR was performed using 60 Vbeta and 13 Jbeta primers. Sequencing used immunoSEQ multiplex PCR; TCRdb keeps in-frame clones, though not all of them. The repertoire holds 90,000 to 110,000 clones, with just under 70% as singletons. The chain uses TRBV28 and TRBJ1-5; 10 nucleotides line up with TRBD1. Sequenced input: PBMCs. The clonotype originates from a woman between 65 and 79 years old in good health and CMV-seropositive. This CDR3 is CASSLPGQGSQPQHF. DNA of the CDR3: TGTGCCAGCAGTTTACCGGGACAGGGGAGTCAGCCCCAGCATTTT.